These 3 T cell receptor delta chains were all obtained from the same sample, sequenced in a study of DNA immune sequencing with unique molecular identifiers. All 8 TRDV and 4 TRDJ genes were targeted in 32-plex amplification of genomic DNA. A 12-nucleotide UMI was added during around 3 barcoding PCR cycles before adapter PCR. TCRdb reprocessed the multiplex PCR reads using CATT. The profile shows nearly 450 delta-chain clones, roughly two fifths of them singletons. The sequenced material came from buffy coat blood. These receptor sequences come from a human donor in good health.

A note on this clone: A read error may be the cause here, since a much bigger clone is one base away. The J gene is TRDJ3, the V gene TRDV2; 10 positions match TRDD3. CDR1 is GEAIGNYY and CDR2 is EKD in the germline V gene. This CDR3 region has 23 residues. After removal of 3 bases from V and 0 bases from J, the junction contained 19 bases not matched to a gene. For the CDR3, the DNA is TGTGCCTGTGACGCCGCCAGCTCCACTGGGGGATCTGAGAGCTCCTGGGACACCCGACAGATGTTTTTC. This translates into CACDAASSTGGSESSWDTRQMFF.

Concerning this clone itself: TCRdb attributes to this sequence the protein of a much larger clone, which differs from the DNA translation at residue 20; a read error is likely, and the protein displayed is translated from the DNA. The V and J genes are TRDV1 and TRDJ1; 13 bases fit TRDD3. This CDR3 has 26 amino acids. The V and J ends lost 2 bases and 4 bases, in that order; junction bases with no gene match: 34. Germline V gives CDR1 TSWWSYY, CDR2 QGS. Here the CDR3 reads CALGESAPYHPPHWGIRGIRLDKLIF. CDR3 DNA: TGTGCTCTTGGGGAATCGGCCCCCTACCACCCCCCTCACTGGGGGATACGCGGCATACGTCTCGATAAACTCATCTTT.

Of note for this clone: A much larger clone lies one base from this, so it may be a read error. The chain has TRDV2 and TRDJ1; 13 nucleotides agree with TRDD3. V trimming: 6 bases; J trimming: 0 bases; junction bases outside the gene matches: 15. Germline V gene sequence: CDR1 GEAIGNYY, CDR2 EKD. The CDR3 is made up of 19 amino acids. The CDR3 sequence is CACNIVLGDTRLDTDKLIF. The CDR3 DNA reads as TGTGCCTGTAACATTGTACTGGGGGATACGCGATTGGACACCGATAAACTCATCTTT.